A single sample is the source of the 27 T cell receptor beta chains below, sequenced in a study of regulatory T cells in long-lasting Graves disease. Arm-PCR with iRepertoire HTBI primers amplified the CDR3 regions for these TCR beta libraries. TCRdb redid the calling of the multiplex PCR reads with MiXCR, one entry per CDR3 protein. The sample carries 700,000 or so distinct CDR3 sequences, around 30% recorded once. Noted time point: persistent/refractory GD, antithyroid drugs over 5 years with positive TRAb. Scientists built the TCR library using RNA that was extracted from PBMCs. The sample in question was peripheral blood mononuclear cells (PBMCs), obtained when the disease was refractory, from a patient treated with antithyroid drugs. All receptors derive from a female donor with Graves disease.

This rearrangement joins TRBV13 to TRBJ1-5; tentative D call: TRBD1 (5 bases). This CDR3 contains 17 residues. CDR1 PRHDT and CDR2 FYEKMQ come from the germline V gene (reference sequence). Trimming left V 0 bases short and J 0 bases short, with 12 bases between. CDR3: CASSLGRGDFSNQPQHF. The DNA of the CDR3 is TGTGCCAGCAGCTTAGGCCGAGGGGACTTTAGCAATCAGCCCCAGCATTTT.

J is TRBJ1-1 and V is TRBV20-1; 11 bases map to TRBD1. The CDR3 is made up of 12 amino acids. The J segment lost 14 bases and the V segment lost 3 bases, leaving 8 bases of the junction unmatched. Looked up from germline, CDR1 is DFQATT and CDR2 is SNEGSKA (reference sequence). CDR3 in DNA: TGCAGTGCTAGGAGGACAGGGGGCACCGCCTTCTTT. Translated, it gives CSARRTGGTAFF.

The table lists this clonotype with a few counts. DNA for the CDR3: TGTGCCAGCAGCCAAGGCAGTCGGAGTTTTAATGAAAAACTGTTTTTT. It yields the protein CASSQGSRSFNEKLFF. The rearrangement uses TRBV3-1 and TRBJ1-4; D remains unclear. V lost 1 base and J lost 4, with 13 bases in between. CDR3 length: 16 residues. Germline V gives CDR1 LGHDT, CDR2 YNNKEL (reference sequence).

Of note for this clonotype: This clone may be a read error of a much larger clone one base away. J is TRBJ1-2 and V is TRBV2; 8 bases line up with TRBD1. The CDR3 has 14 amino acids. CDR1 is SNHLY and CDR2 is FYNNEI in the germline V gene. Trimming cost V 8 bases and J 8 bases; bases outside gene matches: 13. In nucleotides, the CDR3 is TGTGCCAGCGGTAATCAGGGGGCGATGGGGGGCTACACCTTC. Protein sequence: CASGNQGAMGGYTF. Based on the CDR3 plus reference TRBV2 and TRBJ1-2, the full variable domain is EPEVTQTPSHQVTQMGQEVILRCVPISNHLYFYWYRQILGQKVEFLVSFYNNEISEKSEIFDDQFSVERPDGSNFTLKIRSTKLEDSAMYFCASGNQGAMGGYTFGSGTRLTVV.

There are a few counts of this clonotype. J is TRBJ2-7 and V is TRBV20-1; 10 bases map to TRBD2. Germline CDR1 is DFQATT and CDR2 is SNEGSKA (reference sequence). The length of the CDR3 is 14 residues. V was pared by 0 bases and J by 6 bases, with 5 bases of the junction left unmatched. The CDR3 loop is CSARDAAGGFEQYF. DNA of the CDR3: TGCAGTGCTAGAGATGCAGCGGGAGGGTTCGAGCAGTACTTC.

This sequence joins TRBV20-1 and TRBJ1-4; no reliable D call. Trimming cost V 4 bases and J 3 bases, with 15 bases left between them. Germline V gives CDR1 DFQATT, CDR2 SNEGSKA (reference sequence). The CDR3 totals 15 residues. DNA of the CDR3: TGCAGTGCTAATTACCCGGTCGTATCTAATGAAAAACTGTTTTTT. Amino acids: CSANYPVVSNEKLFF.

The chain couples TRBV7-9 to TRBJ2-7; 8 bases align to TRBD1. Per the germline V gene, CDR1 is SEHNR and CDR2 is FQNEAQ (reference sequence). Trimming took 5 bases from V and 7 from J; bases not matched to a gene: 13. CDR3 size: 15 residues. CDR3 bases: TGTGCCAGCAGCCCAGGGGACAGGCCGTCCCGGGAGCAGTACTTC. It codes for CASSPGDRPSREQYF.

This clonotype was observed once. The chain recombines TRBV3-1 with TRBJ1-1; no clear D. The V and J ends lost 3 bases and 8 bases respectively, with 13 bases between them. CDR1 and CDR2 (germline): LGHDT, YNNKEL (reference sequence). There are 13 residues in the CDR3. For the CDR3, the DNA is TGTGCCAGCAGCCACCCCACTGGTATGGAAGCTTTCTTT. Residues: CASSHPTGMEAFF.

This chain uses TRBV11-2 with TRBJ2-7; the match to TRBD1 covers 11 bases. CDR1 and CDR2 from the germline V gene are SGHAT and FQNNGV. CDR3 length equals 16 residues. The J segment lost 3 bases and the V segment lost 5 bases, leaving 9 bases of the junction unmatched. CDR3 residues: CASSVGSGQGVYEQYF. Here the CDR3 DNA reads TGTGCCAGCAGCGTTGGCTCGGGACAGGGGGTCTACGAGCAGTACTTC.

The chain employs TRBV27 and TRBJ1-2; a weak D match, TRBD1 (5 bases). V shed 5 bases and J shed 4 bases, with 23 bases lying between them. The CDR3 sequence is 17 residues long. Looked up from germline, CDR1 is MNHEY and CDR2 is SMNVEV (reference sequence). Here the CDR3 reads CASSNVYPGGASYGYTF. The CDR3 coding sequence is TGTGCCAGCAGTAATGTATACCCCGGGGGAGCTTCCTATGGCTACACCTTC.

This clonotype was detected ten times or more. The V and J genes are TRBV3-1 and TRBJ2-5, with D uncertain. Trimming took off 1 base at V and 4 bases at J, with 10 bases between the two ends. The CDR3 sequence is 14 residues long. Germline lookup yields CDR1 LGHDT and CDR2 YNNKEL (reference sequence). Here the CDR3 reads CASSQGGTRETQYF. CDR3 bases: TGTGCCAGCAGCCAAGGCGGAACCCGAGAGACCCAGTACTTC.

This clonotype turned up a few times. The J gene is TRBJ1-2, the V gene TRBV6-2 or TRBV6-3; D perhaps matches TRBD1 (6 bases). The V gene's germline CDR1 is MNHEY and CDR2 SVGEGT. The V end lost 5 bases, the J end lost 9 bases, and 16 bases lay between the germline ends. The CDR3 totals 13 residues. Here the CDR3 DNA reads TGTGCCAGCAGTGAGCAGACGACAGGTTGCTACACCTTC. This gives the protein CASSEQTTGCYTF.

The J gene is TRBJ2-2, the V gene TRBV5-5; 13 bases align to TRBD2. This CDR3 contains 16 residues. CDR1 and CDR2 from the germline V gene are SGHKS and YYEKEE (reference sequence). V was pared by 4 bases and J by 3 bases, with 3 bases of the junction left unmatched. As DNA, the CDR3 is TGTGCCAGCAGCAAGGGACTAGCGGGACACACCGGGGAGCTGTTTTTT. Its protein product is CASSKGLAGHTGELFF.

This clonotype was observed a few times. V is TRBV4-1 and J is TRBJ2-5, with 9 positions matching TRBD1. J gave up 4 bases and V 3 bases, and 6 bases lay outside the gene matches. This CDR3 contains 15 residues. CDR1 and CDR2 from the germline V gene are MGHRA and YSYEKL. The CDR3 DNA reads TGCGCCAGCAGCCACCCGGGACAGGGAGGAGAGACCCAGTACTTC. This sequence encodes CASSHPGQGGETQYF.

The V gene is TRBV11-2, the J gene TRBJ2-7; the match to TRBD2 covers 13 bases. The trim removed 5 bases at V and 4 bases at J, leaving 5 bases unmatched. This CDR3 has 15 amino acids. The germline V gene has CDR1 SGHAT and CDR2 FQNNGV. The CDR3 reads CASSVGLAGLYEQYF. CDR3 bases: TGTGCCAGCAGCGTGGGACTAGCGGGATTGTACGAGCAGTACTTC.

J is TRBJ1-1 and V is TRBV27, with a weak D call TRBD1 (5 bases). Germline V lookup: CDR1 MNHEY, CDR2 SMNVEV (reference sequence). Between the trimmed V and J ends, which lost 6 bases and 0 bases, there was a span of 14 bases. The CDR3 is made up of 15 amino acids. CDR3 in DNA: TGTGCCAGCAGGATAGTTGGGGGAATGAACACTGAAGCTTTCTTT. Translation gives CASRIVGGMNTEAFF.

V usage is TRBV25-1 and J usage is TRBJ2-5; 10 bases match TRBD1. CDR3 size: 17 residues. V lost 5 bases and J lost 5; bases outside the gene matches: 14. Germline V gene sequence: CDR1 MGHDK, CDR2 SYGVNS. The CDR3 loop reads CASSRTYRDRGRETQYF. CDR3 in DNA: TGTGCCAGCAGTCGAACGTACCGGGACAGGGGTAGGGAGACCCAGTACTTC.

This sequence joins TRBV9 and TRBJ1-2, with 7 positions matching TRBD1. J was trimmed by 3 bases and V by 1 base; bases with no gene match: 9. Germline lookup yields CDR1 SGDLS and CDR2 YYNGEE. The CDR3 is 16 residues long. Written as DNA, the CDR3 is TGTGCCAGCAGCGTACACGACAGGGTCTTAGACTATGGCTACACCTTC. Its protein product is CASSVHDRVLDYGYTF.

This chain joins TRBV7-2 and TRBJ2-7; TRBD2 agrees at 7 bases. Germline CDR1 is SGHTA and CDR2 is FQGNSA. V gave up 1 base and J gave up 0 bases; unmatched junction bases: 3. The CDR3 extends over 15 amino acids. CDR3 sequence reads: CASSLGGTISYEQYF. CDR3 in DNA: TGTGCCAGCAGCTTAGGGGGGACTATCTCCTACGAGCAGTACTTC.

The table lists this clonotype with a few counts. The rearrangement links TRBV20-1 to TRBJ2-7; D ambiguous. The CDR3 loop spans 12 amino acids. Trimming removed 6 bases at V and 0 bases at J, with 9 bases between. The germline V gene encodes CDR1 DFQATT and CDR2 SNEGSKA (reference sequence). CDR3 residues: CSAKPSSYEQYF. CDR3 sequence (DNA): TGCAGTGCCAAACCAAGCTCCTACGAGCAGTACTTC.

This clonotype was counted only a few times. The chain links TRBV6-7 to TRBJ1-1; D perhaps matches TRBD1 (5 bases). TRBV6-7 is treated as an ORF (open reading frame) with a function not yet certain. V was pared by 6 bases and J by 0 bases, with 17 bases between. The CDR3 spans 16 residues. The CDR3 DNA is TGTGCCAGCAGCCGCCGGGGGATCAGACTGAACACTGAAGCTTTCTTT. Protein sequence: CASSRRGIRLNTEAFF.

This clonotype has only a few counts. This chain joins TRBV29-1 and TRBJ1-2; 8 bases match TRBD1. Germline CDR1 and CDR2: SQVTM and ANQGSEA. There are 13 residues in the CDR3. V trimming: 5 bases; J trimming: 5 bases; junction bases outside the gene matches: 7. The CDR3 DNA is TGCAGCGTTCGAGGACAGGGAGGATATGGCTACACCTTC. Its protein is CSVRGQGGYGYTF. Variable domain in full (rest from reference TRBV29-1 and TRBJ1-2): SAVISQKPSRDICQRGTSLTIQCQVDSQVTMMFWYRQQPGQSLTLIATANQGSEATYESGFVIDKFPISRPNLTFSTLTVSNMSPEDSSIYLCSVRGQGGYGYTFGSGTRLTVV.

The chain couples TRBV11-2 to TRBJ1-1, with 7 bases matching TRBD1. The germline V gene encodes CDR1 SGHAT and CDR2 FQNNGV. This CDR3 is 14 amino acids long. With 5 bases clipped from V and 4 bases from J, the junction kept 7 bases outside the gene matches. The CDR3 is CASSVGGWSTEAFF. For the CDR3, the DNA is TGTGCCAGCAGCGTAGGGGGCTGGAGCACTGAAGCTTTCTTT.

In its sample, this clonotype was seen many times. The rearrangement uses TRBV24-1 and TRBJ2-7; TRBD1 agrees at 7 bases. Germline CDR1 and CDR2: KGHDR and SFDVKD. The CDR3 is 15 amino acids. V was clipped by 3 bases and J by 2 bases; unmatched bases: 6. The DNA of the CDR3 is TGTGCCACCAGTGATCCCCGGACAGGAACCTACGAGCAGTACTTC. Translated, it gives CATSDPRTGTYEQYF.

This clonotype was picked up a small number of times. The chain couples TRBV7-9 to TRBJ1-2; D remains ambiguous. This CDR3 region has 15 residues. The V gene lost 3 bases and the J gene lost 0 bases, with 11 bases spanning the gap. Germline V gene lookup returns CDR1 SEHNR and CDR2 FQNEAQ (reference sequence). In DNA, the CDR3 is TGTGCCAGCAGCTTGACGGGCATAGCTAACTATGGCTACACCTTC. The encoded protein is CASSLTGIANYGYTF.

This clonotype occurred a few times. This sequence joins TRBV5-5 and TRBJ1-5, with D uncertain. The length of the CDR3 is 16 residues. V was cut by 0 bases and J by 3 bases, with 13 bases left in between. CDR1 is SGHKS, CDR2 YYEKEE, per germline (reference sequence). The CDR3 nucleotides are TGTGCCAGCAGCTTGGTCGTCGGTAGGTTCAATCAGCCCCAGCATTTT. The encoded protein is CASSLVVGRFNQPQHF.

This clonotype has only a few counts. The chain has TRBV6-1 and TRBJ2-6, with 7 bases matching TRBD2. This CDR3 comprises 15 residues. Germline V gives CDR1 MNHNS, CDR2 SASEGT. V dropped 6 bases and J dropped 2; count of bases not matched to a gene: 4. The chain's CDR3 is CASRTGGTGANVLTF. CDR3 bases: TGTGCCAGCAGAACCGGGGGGACTGGGGCCAACGTCCTGACTTTC.